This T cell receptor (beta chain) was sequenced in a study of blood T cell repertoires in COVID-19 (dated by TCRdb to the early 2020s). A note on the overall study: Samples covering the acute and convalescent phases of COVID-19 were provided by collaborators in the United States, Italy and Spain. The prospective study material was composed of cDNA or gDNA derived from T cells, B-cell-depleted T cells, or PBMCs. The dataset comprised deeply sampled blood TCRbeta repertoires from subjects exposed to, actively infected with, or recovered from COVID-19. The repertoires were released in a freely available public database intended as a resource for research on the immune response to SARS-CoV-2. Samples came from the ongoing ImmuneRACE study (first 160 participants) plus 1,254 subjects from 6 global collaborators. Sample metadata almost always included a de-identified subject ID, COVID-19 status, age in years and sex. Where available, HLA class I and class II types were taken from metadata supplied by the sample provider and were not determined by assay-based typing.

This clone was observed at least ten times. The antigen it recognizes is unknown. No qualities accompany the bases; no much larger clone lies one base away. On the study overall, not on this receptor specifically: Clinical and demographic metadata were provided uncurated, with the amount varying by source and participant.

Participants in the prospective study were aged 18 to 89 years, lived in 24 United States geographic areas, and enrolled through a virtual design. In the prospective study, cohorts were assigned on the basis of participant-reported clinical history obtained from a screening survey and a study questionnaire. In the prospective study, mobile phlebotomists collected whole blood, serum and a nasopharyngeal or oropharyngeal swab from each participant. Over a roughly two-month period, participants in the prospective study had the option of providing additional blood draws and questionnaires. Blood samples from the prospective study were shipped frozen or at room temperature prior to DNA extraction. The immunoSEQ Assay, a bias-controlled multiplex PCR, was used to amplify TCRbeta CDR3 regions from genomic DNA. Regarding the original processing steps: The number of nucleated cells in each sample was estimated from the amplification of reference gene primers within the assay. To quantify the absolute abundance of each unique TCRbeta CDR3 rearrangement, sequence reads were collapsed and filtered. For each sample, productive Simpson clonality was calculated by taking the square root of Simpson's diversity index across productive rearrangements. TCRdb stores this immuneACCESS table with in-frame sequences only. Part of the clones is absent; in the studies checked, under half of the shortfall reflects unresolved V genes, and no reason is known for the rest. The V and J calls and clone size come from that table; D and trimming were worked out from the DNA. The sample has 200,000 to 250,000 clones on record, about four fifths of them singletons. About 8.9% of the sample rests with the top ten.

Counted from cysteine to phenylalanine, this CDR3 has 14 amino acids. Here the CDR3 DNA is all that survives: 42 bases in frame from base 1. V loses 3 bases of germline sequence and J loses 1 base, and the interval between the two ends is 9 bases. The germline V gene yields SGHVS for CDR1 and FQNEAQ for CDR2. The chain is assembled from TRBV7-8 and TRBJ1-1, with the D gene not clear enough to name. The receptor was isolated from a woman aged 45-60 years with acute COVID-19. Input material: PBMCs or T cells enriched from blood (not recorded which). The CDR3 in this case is CASSFGNPNTEAFF. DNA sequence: TGTGCCAGCAGCTTCGGTAATCCGAACACTGAAGCTTTCTTT.